The present TCR beta chain was sequenced within a study of blood T cell repertoires in COVID-19. Across the whole study: Samples representing acute and convalescent COVID-19 were sourced from the United States, Italy and Spain. T cells, B-cell-depleted T cells, or PBMCs provided the cDNA or gDNA that served as material.

Original processing notes: It was from reference gene primer amplification that nucleated cell counts were estimated. TCRdb's copy holds only in-frame clones and misses some; the assay was immunoSEQ multiplex PCR. The V and J calls and the clone size are those of that table, but D and trimming were determined from the DNA. The sample gives about 80,000 clones, roughly four fifths of which show up once; just over 20% is in the top ten. The origin of this receptor is a human donor in a cohort sampled during active COVID-19. The source material was peripheral blood.

CDR3 bases: TGTGCCAGCAGGCAACAGGGAACTGGGGCCAACGTCCTGACTTTC. As protein: CASRQQGTGANVLTF. The chain employs TRBV28 and TRBJ2-6, with D possibly TRBD1 on 6 matching bases. CDR3 length equals 15 residues. CDR1 is MDHEN and CDR2 is SYDVKM in the germline V gene. The germline V and J ends were trimmed by 6 bases and 2 bases, with 11 bases remaining between them.